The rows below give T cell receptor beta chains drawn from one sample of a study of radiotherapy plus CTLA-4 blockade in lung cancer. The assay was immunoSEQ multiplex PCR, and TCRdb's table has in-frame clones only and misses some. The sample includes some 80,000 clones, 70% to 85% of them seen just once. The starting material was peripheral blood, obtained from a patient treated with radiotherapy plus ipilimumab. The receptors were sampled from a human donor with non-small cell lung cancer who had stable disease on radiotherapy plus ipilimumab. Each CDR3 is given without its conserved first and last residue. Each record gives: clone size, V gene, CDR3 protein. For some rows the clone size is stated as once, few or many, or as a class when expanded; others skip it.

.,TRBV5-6,ASSLDRRGDTQY
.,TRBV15,ATSHSGGSYNEQF
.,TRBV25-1,ASSERQSETQY
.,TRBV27,ASSFASGGLSNIQY
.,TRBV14,ASSLKPTTGEKLF
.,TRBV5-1,ASSLSGPSYNEQF
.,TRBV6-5,ASSYQTGSSGNTIY
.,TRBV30,AWTKGGSTEAF
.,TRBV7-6,ASSPSLGQGTYEQY
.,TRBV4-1,ASSQGLGQPQH
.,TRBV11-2,ASSPLRGPRGYGYT
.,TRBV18,ASSLGRDNEQF
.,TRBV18,ASSPPGGAEAF
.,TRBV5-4,ASSPSSTDTQY
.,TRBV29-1,SVREGNNSPLH
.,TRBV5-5,ASSPVGGRSEQY
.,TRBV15,ATSTGTGGLEQF
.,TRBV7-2,ASSPTGSPYNEQF
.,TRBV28,ARTGTRKQPQH
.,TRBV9,ASSAGQALQETQY
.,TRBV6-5,ASRFGQVRSPLH
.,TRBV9,ASSVDGNSYEQY
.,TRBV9,ASSADSLRDNSPLH
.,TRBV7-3,ASSSRAVTGELF
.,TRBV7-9,ASSSPGTGLYEQY
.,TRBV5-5,ASSLWTGTYNEQF
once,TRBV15,AASSHRDSKETQY
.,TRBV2,ASSGTPEQF
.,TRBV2,ASRQRVSSYEQY
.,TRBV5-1,ASSLAGRATNEKLF
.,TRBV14,ASSHLTGGAPYEQY
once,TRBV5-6,ASSSGAQALSGNTIY
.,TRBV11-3,ASSLHPFSYEQY
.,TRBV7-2,ASSSGTGESFYEQF
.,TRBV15,ATSRGGGASYT
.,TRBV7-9,ASSLGTSDTGELF
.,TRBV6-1,ASRWPGTGYEQY
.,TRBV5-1,ASSLEDPTDTQY
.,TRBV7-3,ASSLGGSEGEQF
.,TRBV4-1,ASSQDPHSPLH